The rows below give T cell receptor beta chains drawn from one sample of a study of tumor-infiltrating lymphocytes in primary liver carcinoma. One entry per CDR3 protein, called by TCRdb with MiXCR from the multiplex PCR reads. Seen here are hundreds of thousands of distinct CDR3 sequences, around three fifths observed once, and the top ten hold around 15%. The sequenced material came from peripheral blood. The receptors originated from a woman in her 30s with primary liver carcinoma and hepatitis B virus infection. Both conserved end residues are part of each CDR3. A D gene is named only where the DNA matches it firmly. Clone size is given for some rows only: seen once, a few or many times, or a class if the clone is expanded.

j_gene: TRBJ1-6; v_gene: TRBV15; d_gene: NA; abundance: once; CDR3aa: CATSRDGAGNSPLHF; CDR3nt: TGTGCCACCAGCAGAGATGGGGCGGGTAATTCACCCCTCCACTTT
j_gene: TRBJ2-6; v_gene: TRBV6-1; d_gene: NA; abundance: NA; CDR3aa: CASSDREYSGVNVLTF; CDR3nt: TGTGCCAGCAGTGACAGGGAGTACTCTGGGGTCAACGTCCTGACTTTC
j_gene: TRBJ1-3; v_gene: TRBV5-1; d_gene: NA; abundance: NA; CDR3aa: CASRHEGTGNTIYF; CDR3nt: TGCGCCAGCAGGCATGAGGGGACTGGAAACACCATATATTTT
j_gene: TRBJ1-5; v_gene: TRBV28; d_gene: TRBD1; abundance: few; CDR3aa: CASSPLGGMESQPQHF; CDR3nt: TGTGCCAGCAGTCCCCTAGGGGGCATGGAAAGTCAGCCCCAGCATTTT
j_gene: TRBJ2-1; v_gene: TRBV11-2; d_gene: TRBD2; abundance: many; CDR3aa: CASSLDGLASGSYEQFF; CDR3nt: TGTGCCAGCAGCTTAGATGGTTTGGCTAGCGGGAGTTATGAGCAGTTCTTC
j_gene: TRBJ2-1; v_gene: TRBV11-2; d_gene: TRBD2; abundance: NA; CDR3aa: CASSLSSCGRAEFF; CDR3nt: TGTGCTAGCAGCTTAAGTTCTTGCGGGAGGGCGGAGTTCTTC
j_gene: TRBJ2-7; v_gene: TRBV7-8; d_gene: NA; abundance: many; CDR3aa: CASSLQTQTSYEQYF; CDR3nt: TGTGCCAGCAGCTTACAGACTCAAACCTCCTACGAGCAGTACTTC
j_gene: TRBJ2-1; v_gene: TRBV11-2; d_gene: NA; abundance: NA; CDR3aa: CASNLSRTPGNEQFF; CDR3nt: TGTGCCAGCAACCTTTCCAGGACCCCCGGGAATGAGCAGTTCTTC
j_gene: TRBJ2-3; v_gene: TRBV29-1; d_gene: NA; abundance: NA; CDR3aa: CSIRLATTDTQYF; CDR3nt: TGCAGCATCAGATTAGCGACCACAGATACGCAGTATTTT
j_gene: TRBJ2-5; v_gene: TRBV6-2/TRBV6-3; d_gene: TRBD2; abundance: NA; CDR3aa: CASSYFQVEREETQYF; CDR3nt: TGTGCCAGCAGTTACTTCCAGGTTGAGCGGGAGGAGACCCAGTACTTC
j_gene: TRBJ2-3; v_gene: TRBV28; d_gene: TRBD1; abundance: NA; CDR3aa: CASRSRQGDIDTQYF; CDR3nt: TGTGCCAGCAGATCCCGACAGGGGGACATAGATACGCAGTATTTT
j_gene: TRBJ1-2; v_gene: TRBV6-5; d_gene: NA; abundance: NA; CDR3aa: CARSPPSGASYGYTF; CDR3nt: TGTGCCAGGAGTCCACCATCCGGGGCGAGCTATGGCTACACCTTC